The TCR beta chain described here comes from a study of T-cell reconstitution after alpha-beta-depleted transplantation in children. V dropped 2 bases and J dropped 3 bases, with 11 bases sitting between them. The CDR3 has 14 residues. In this sample, this clonotype turned up many times. Using unique molecular identifiers, the investigators prepared the TCRbeta library. TCRdb called the PCR reads again in MiXCR, with one record for every CDR3 protein. This sample has about 870,000 distinct CDR3 sequences; roughly 16% occur once, and the top ten carry 5%. The clonotype comes from a male patient younger than 18 who had a stem cell transplant for acute lymphoblastic leukemia, so the T cells may come from the graft donor. The chain recombines TRBV12-3 or TRBV12-4 with TRBJ2-7, with D tentatively TRBD2 (5 bases). The sequences come from PBMCs, mostly from graft donor cells, collected 360 days after TCRalphabeta/CD19-depleted stem cell transplant. The CDR3 region has the DNA TGTGCCAGCAGTTTAACCGGGGATGGCTACGAGCAGTACTTC. As protein: CASSLTGDGYEQYF.